Listed here are 9 T cell receptor beta chains from one sample, sequenced in a study of T-cell memory formation after mild COVID-19. A single record per CDR3 protein comes from TCRdb applying MiXCR to the 5' RACE reads. This table has around 250,000 distinct CDR3 sequences, more than 8% appearing once. Material: PBMCs or a T cell subset sorted from them (not recorded which). Receptors originate from a man younger than 35 who had mild COVID-19 (a few samples of this study predate the infection). Cell type and time point are not known.

The V and J genes are TRBV7-6 and TRBJ1-2; D not certain. Germline loops: CDR1 SGHVS, CDR2 FNYEAQ. The CDR3 covers 15 residues. Between the trimmed V and J ends, which lost 2 bases and 0 bases, there was a span of 10 bases. As DNA, the CDR3 is TGTGCCAGCAGCTTAACTACTCAAGCTAACTATGGCTACACCTTC. Translation: CASSLTTQANYGYTF.

This clonotype occurred many times. The rearrangement links TRBV20-1 to TRBJ1-1, with 7 bases matching TRBD1. CDR1 and CDR2 (germline): DFQATT, SNEGSKA (reference sequence). This CDR3 contains 12 residues. Trimming at V came to 5 bases and at J to 6 bases, leaving 6 bases not matched to a gene. The CDR3 sequence is CSAGDSSSEAFF. The CDR3 coding sequence is TGCAGTGCTGGGGACAGTTCTTCTGAAGCTTTCTTT.

The V call is TRBV7-9, the J call TRBJ2-7; no definite D call. CDR1 SEHNR and CDR2 FQNEAQ come from the germline V gene (reference sequence). V gave up 5 bases and J gave up 3 bases, with 5 bases separating them. The CDR3 totals 11 residues. The chain's CDR3 is CASSRVYEQYF. The CDR3 nucleotides read TGTGCCAGCAGCCGGGTCTACGAGCAGTACTTC.

In its sample, this clonotype was seen a few times. This rearrangement joins TRBV27 to TRBJ1-2; D not certain. Trimming removed 8 bases at V and 8 bases at J, with 18 bases between. CDR1 and CDR2 (germline): MNHEY, SMNVEV (reference sequence). There are 13 residues in the CDR3. The CDR3: CASGVSYLTGYTF. The CDR3 bases are TGTGCCAGCGGAGTATCTTACTTGACGGGCTACACCTTC.

This clonotype was found a few times. V gene TRBV7-9 combines with J gene TRBJ1-3; D gene unclear. The CDR3 totals 16 residues. Germline V gene sequence: CDR1 SEHNR, CDR2 FQNEAQ (reference sequence). Trimming stripped 5 bases from V and 0 bases from J, with 14 bases between. The CDR3 coding sequence is TGTGCCAGCAGCCCCTACAGAGGGCTCTCTGGAAACACCATATATTTT. This codes for CASSPYRGLSGNTIYF.

This clonotype has only a few counts. The chain combines TRBV7-6 with TRBJ1-6, with no clear D. The V and J ends lost 1 base and 9 bases respectively, with 7 bases between them. CDR3 length: 13 amino acids. Looked up from germline, CDR1 is SGHVS and CDR2 is FNYEAQ. DNA of the CDR3: TGTGCCAGCAGCTTAGACCCCGGTTCACCCCTCCACTTT. Translation gives CASSLDPGSPLHF.

This clonotype was counted only a few times. This rearrangement joins TRBV24-1 to TRBJ2-1, with 8 nucleotides matching TRBD2. V was pared by 3 bases and J by 8 bases, with 5 bases of the junction left unmatched. The CDR3 is made up of 14 amino acids. CDR1 and CDR2 (germline): KGHDR, SFDVKD. The CDR3: CATSDPSTSDEQFF. CDR3 in DNA: TGTGCCACCAGTGATCCGTCGACTAGCGATGAGCAGTTCTTC.

The CDR3 DNA reads TGTGCCACCAGCAGAGTAGGGCCCCAAGAGACCCAGTACTTC. It yields the protein CATSRVGPQETQYF. The gene calls are TRBV15 and TRBJ2-5; no definite D call. Trimming shortened V by 1 base and J by 1 base, and 7 bases separated the two germline ends. Germline assignment: CDR1 LNHNV and CDR2 YYDKDF (reference sequence). This CDR3 is 14 amino acids long.

In this sample, this clonotype turned up a few times. The chain carries TRBV3-1 and TRBJ2-5; D is ambiguous. Trimming removed 4 bases at V and 5 bases at J, with 5 bases between. This CDR3 region has 11 residues. CDR1 and CDR2 from the germline V gene are LGHDT and YNNKEL (reference sequence). CDR3 sequence (DNA): TGTGCCAGCAGCCGGTGGGAGACCCAGTACTTC. Protein: CASSRWETQYF.